One and the same sample provided the 31 T cell receptor beta chains below, sequenced in a study of metastatic and nonmetastatic thyroid tumors. All patients reached thyroid surgery having received no treatment beforehand. From the PCR reads, TCRdb re-called clones with MiXCR. Of some 60,000 clones listed, 25% to 35% are singletons. Specimen: blood. These receptor sequences come from a female donor with papillary thyroid cancer or a benign thyroid nodule (not recorded which). Some clones in this sample may be carry-over from other donors' samples.

The chain joins TRBV7-2 to TRBJ2-7; no firm D call. Trimming stripped 5 bases from V and 4 bases from J, with 12 bases between. CDR1 is SGHTA, CDR2 FQGNSA, per germline. This CDR3 region has 13 residues. The CDR3 protein is CASSHVGWYEQYF. CDR3 sequence (DNA): TGTGCCAGCAGCCACGTGGGGTGGTACGAGCAGTACTTC.

This clone turned up a few times. The CDR3 loop reads CASSFRQGGNSPLHF. In DNA form, the CDR3 reads TGTGCCAGCAGTTTCAGGCAGGGGGGGAATTCACCCCTCCACTTT. V gene TRBV28 combines with J gene TRBJ1-6, with 7 bases lining up with TRBD1. The V segment lost 3 bases and the J segment 7 bases; nucleotides outside the gene matches: 6. CDR3 length equals 15 residues. The V gene's germline CDR1 is MDHEN and CDR2 SYDVKM.

The rearrangement uses TRBV6-5 and TRBJ2-3; D is perhaps TRBD2 (6 bases). Trimming pared 4 bases from V and 0 bases from J, leaving 14 bases between. CDR3 size: 16 residues. The germline gives CDR1 MNHEY, CDR2 SVGAGI. In DNA, the CDR3 is TGTGCCAGCAGTTTACCTGGCGGGGTTAGCACAGATACGCAGTATTTT. Protein sequence: CASSLPGGVSTDTQYF.

The chain joins TRBV3-1 to TRBJ2-7; 9 bases fit TRBD1. The CDR3 totals 12 residues. Looked up from germline, CDR1 is LGHDT and CDR2 is YNNKEL (reference sequence). J lost 6 bases, V lost 6 bases, and 3 bases had no gene match. The CDR3 DNA sequence: TGTGCCAGCAGTCCACAGGGGGCCGAGCAGTACTTC. This translates into CASSPQGAEQYF.

This chain joins TRBV10-1 and TRBJ2-1; D ambiguous. CDR3 length equals 14 residues. Germline assignment: CDR1 WNHNN and CDR2 SYGVQD (reference sequence). Trimming pared 0 bases from V and 8 bases from J, leaving 11 bases between. The CDR3 nucleotides are TGCGCCAGCAGTGAGTCGACTCATGTGGATGAGCAGTTCTTC. This gives the protein CASSESTHVDEQFF.

This clone was seen more than once but under ten times. This chain joins TRBV6-1 and TRBJ2-7; 8 bases are shared with TRBD2. The junction had 14 bases not matched to a gene; V was cut back by 9 bases and J by 4 bases. The germline gives CDR1 MNHNS, CDR2 SASEGT. The CDR3 spans 15 residues. The CDR3 sequence is CASRGLSGRRYEQYF. In DNA, the CDR3 is TGTGCCAGTAGGGGCCTAAGCGGGAGACGGTACGAGCAGTACTTC.

Written as DNA, the CDR3 is TGTGCCAGCAGCGCATCGGGACAGGGGTGGGTGGGCGAGCAGTACTTC. Amino acids: CASSASGQGWVGEQYF. V usage is TRBV6-1 and J usage is TRBJ2-7; the match to TRBD1 covers 10 bases. Germline CDR1 MNHNS, CDR2 SASEGT. The ends lost 6 bases at V and 6 bases at J; junction bases unmatched: 14. The CDR3 has 16 amino acids.

This clone was detected ten times or more. This chain uses TRBV6-5 with TRBJ1-5; D gene unclear. V was cut by 0 bases and J by 1 base, with 4 bases left in between. The germline V gene encodes CDR1 MNHEY and CDR2 SVGAGI. The CDR3 loop spans 14 amino acids. CDR3 nucleotides: TGTGCCAGCAGTTACTCGCTGAGCAATCAGCCCCAGCATTTT. It specifies CASSYSLSNQPQHF.

This clone has more than one count but fewer than ten. This chain links TRBV11-1 with TRBJ1-2; 7 nucleotides agree with TRBD1. V was clipped by 1 base and J by 4 bases; unmatched bases: 9. The CDR3 has 16 amino acids. The germline gives CDR1 SGHAT, CDR2 FQDESV (reference sequence). CDR3 loop: CASSLVSGTAAYGYTF. DNA of the CDR3: TGTGCCAGCAGCTTAGTATCCGGGACAGCCGCCTATGGCTACACCTTC.

Concerning this clone itself: The sample holds other DNA sequences that translate to the same CDR3. The genes are TRBV19 and TRBJ2-7; 11 bases match TRBD1. V dropped 1 base and J dropped 4; count of bases not matched to a gene: 6. Germline values: CDR1 LNHDA, CDR2 SQIVND (reference sequence). This CDR3 region has 16 residues. CDR3 in DNA: TGTGCCAGTAGTATAGCAGTCGGGACAGGGGGGTACGAGCAGTACTTC. Its protein product is CASSIAVGTGGYEQYF.

This clone appeared a few times. One junction end does not reproduce the germline sequence, and a read error may be involved. The chain couples TRBV6-1 to TRBJ1-5; no definite D call. There are 14 residues in the CDR3. Germline lookup yields CDR1 MNHNS and CDR2 SASEGT. CDR3 coding DNA: TGTGCCAGCAGTGAAGGCGGGAATCTATGGCCCCATCATTTT. Translation gives CASSEGGNLWPHHF.

The chain combines TRBV6-1 with TRBJ2-7; the match to TRBD1 covers 9 bases. There are 14 residues in the CDR3. J lost 0 bases, V lost 4 bases, and 1 base had no gene match. Germline loops: CDR1 MNHNS, CDR2 SASEGT. In DNA, the CDR3 is TGTGCCAGCAGTGCACAGGGGGCCTCCTACGAGCAGTACTTC. Encoded protein: CASSAQGASYEQYF.

The CDR3 here is CASSQTSGTGLGYTF. In DNA, the CDR3 is TGTGCCAGCAGCCAAACCTCCGGGACGGGTCTAGGCTACACCTTC. V usage is TRBV3-1 and J usage is TRBJ1-2; tentative D call: TRBD1 (5 bases). Trimming cost V 2 bases and J 8 bases, with 18 bases left between them. Germline CDR1 reads LGHDT; CDR2 reads YNNKEL (reference sequence). The CDR3 spans 15 residues.

In its sample, this clone was seen many times. The chain joins TRBV28 to TRBJ1-4; tentative D call: TRBD1 (5 bases). Trimming shortened V by 3 bases and J by 4 bases, and 12 bases separated the two germline ends. Germline-derived CDR1 and CDR2 are MDHEN and SYDVKM. The CDR3 loop spans 15 amino acids. In DNA form, the CDR3 reads TGTGCCAGCAGTTTGCCGGGGGGGGGTAATGAAAAACTGTTTTTT. The encoded protein is CASSLPGGGNEKLFF.

This sequence joins TRBV15 and TRBJ2-7, with TRBD1 identical over 11 bases. The V gene's germline CDR1 is LNHNV and CDR2 YYDKDF (reference sequence). Trimming at V came to 3 bases and at J to 2 bases, leaving 0 bases not matched to a gene. The CDR3 spans 14 residues. The CDR3 spells CATSRGQGAYEQYF. As DNA, the CDR3 is TGTGCCACCAGCAGGGGACAGGGGGCCTACGAGCAGTACTTC.

A few counts support this clone. The J gene is TRBJ2-7, the V gene TRBV28, with a tentative D call TRBD1 (7 bases). V lost 5 bases to trimming and J lost 5 bases, with 19 bases between them. Germline loops: CDR1 MDHEN, CDR2 SYDVKM. This CDR3 is 15 amino acids long. This CDR3 is CASSARQGGKDEQYF. Here the CDR3 DNA reads TGTGCCAGCAGTGCCCGACAGGGAGGCAAGGACGAGCAGTACTTC.

The V gene is TRBV7-8, the J gene TRBJ1-1, with a weak D call TRBD1 (5 bases). The CDR3 runs 15 residues. Germline V gives CDR1 SGHVS, CDR2 FQNEAQ. V was shortened by 3 bases and J by 0 bases, with 11 bases between the two germline ends. CDR3 bases: TGTGCCAGCAGCTTTAGAACAGGATTGAACACTGAAGCTTTCTTT. It is translated as CASSFRTGLNTEAFF.

J is TRBJ1-5 and V is TRBV6-2 or TRBV6-3; TRBD1 matches 9 bases. Per germline, CDR1 MNHEY and CDR2 SVGEGT. Trimming took 6 bases from V and 6 from J; bases not matched to a gene: 6. CDR3 size: 14 residues. The CDR3 reads CASRTGGFVQPQHF. The CDR3 region has the DNA TGTGCCAGCAGGACAGGGGGTTTCGTTCAGCCCCAGCATTTT.

This clone was counted between two and nine times. V is TRBV6-6 and J is TRBJ1-2, with a possible D match to TRBD1 (6 bases). CDR3 length: 13 amino acids. CDR1 and CDR2 from the germline V gene are MNHNY and SVGAGI (reference sequence). V gave up 2 bases and J gave up 7 bases, with 11 bases separating them. The DNA for the CDR3 is TGTGCCAGCAGTTACAACAGGGACGGTGGCTACACCTTC. Its protein is CASSYNRDGGYTF.

This clone has a handful of counts. In DNA form, the CDR3 reads TGTGCCAGCAGTGAAGGGGCCCAGCCAGGGGAGGGCTACACCTTC. Residues: CASSEGAQPGEGYTF. The chain is built from TRBV6-1 and TRBJ1-2; tentatively, D is TRBD1 (6 bases). This CDR3 is 15 amino acids long. With 1 base removed from V and 8 bases from J, the gap between germline ends came to 17 bases. The germline V gene has CDR1 MNHNS and CDR2 SASEGT.

The chain is built from TRBV20-1 and TRBJ2-5; the match to TRBD2 covers 10 bases. Germline V gene data show CDR1 as DFQATT and CDR2 as SNEGSKA (reference sequence). V was pared by 1 base and J by 7 bases, with 12 bases of the junction left unmatched. The CDR3 spans 16 residues. The CDR3 nucleotides read TGCAGTGCTAGAGCGGATAGCGGGGGGTTTGAGTGGACCCAGTACTTC. Its protein is CSARADSGGFEWTQYF.

This clone was picked up many times. The chain uses TRBV6-1 and TRBJ1-1; no definite D call. The germline V gene has CDR1 MNHNS and CDR2 SASEGT. This CDR3 contains 13 residues. V dropped 3 bases and J dropped 4 bases, with 9 bases sitting between them. The CDR3 bases are TGTGCCAGCAGTGACGGAGAGAGCACTGAAGCTTTCTTT. It yields the protein CASSDGESTEAFF.

The genes are TRBV11-1 and TRBJ2-3, with 8 bases that match TRBD1. The V gene end was trimmed by 5 bases and the J gene end by 4 bases; junction bases not matched to a gene: 11. Germline CDR1 and CDR2: SGHAT and FQDESV (reference sequence). CDR3 length: 16 amino acids. CDR3 nucleotides: TGTGCCAGCAGCGTAGGACAGGGATTTTCCTCAGATACGCAGTATTTT. Protein product: CASSVGQGFSSDTQYF.

Concerning this clone: Relative to the germline gene, one junction end is altered; a read error may explain this. The V call is TRBV7-7, the J call TRBJ2-1; the match to TRBD2 covers 11 bases. The CDR3 is 15 residues long. Germline CDR1 SSHAT, CDR2 FNYEAQ (reference sequence). The CDR3 DNA reads as TGTGCTAGCAGCTTGGCACTAGCGGGAGCAAATGAGCAGTTCTTC. This codes for CASSLALAGANEQFF.

J is TRBJ2-7 and V is TRBV20-1; perhaps TRBD2 as D (6 bases). This CDR3 contains 14 residues. Trimming left V 3 bases short and J 3 bases short, with 15 bases between. Germline V gives CDR1 DFQATT, CDR2 SNEGSKA (reference sequence). CDR3 nucleotide sequence: TGCAGTGCTAGTAGCCCGACTAGTAACTACGAGCAGTACTTC. It encodes CSASSPTSNYEQYF.

In its sample, this clone ranks as medium-sized. The gene calls are TRBV27 and TRBJ1-1, with D maybe TRBD1 (5 bases). The CDR3 is 15 amino acids. The V end was cut by 2 bases, the J end by 3 bases, with 13 bases between. Germline loops: CDR1 MNHEY, CDR2 SMNVEV (reference sequence). The CDR3 region is CASSLGRAPHTEAFF. CDR3 DNA sequence: TGTGCCAGCAGTTTAGGCAGGGCCCCTCACACTGAAGCTTTCTTT.

Of note for this clone: At one end the junction does not follow the germline gene, possibly because of a read error. The chain recombines TRBV5-6 with TRBJ2-7, with D possibly TRBD1 on 6 matching bases. The length of the CDR3 is 15 residues. The germline CDR1 and CDR2 sequences are SGHDT and YYEEEE. The DNA of the CDR3 is TGCGCCAGCAGCTTGGGGGACACCCTCCGATACGAGCAGTACTTC. Translation: CASSLGDTLRYEQYF.

This sequence joins TRBV30 and TRBJ2-7; 9 bases are a match to TRBD1. The V gene end was trimmed by 5 bases and the J gene end by 6 bases; junction bases not matched to a gene: 8. The CDR3 runs to 13 residues. CDR1 and CDR2 from the germline V gene are GTSNPN and SVGIG (reference sequence). Here the CDR3 DNA reads TGTGCCTGGGTCCGGGACAGGGTAGGCGAGCAGTACTTC. Translated: CAWVRDRVGEQYF. The entire variable domain, with the rest obtained from reference TRBV30 and TRBJ2-7, is as follows: SQTIHQWPATLVQPVGSPLSLECTVEGTSNPNLYWYRQAAGRGLQLLFYSVGIGQISSEVPQNLSASRPQDRQFILSSKKLLLSDSGFYLCAWVRDRVGEQYFGPGTRLTVT.

This clone was seen more than once but under ten times. V usage is TRBV6-2 or TRBV6-3 and J usage is TRBJ2-1; 9 nucleotides agree with TRBD2. The junction had 6 bases not matched to a gene; V was cut back by 0 bases and J by 9 bases. Germline CDR1 is MNHEY and CDR2 is SVGEGT. The CDR3 has 15 amino acids. The CDR3 region has the DNA TGTGCCAGCAGTTACTCCGCGGGAGGGTACGGTGAGCAGTTCTTC. It translates to CASSYSAGGYGEQFF.

Concerning this clone itself: The sample has other DNA sequences that encode this CDR3 too. This chain links TRBV6-5 with TRBJ1-3; the match to TRBD1 covers 8 bases. The CDR3 totals 17 residues. Germline V gives CDR1 MNHEY, CDR2 SVGAGI. The V and J ends lost 0 bases and 4 bases, in that order; junction bases with no gene match: 8. The CDR3 DNA follows: TGTGCCAGCAGTTACTCGACCCAGGGGGCTTCAGGAAACACCATATATTTT. Translated: CASSYSTQGASGNTIYF.

This clone was seen ten or more times. V usage is TRBV4-3 and J usage is TRBJ2-2; weak D call: TRBD2 (5 bases). This CDR3 contains 14 residues. V lost 0 bases, J lost 6 bases, and 8 bases lay in between. In germline, CDR1 is LGHNA, CDR2 YSLEER. CDR3 residues: CASSQEFGAGELFF. For the CDR3, the DNA is TGCGCCAGCAGCCAAGAATTCGGGGCCGGGGAGCTGTTTTTT.